These 28 T cell receptor beta chains were all obtained from the same sample, sequenced in a study of shared clonotypes between healthy human individuals. Naive CD8 populations comprised CD45RO-negative cells positively selected for CCR7, excluding terminally differentiated effector memory CD45RA+ cells. Clones were read by immunoSEQ multiplex PCR, and TCRdb kept only the in-frame ones, dropping some. The top ten clones hold about 0.11% of a sample with 550,000 to 750,000 clones, 95% to 96% of them seen once. Sequenced material: naive CD8+ T cells sorted from blood. These receptor sequences come from a woman under 40 in good health.

The chain uses TRBV30 and TRBJ2-7; 8 positions match TRBD2. The CDR3 is 15 residues long. The ends lost 3 bases at V and 2 bases at J; junction bases unmatched: 9. Germline V gene data show CDR1 as GTSNPN and CDR2 as SVGIG (reference sequence). The CDR3 spells CAWRPRGGVPYEQYF. The CDR3 region has the DNA TGTGCCTGGAGACCCCGGGGGGGGGTTCCCTACGAGCAGTACTTC.

The rearrangement joins TRBV10-2 to TRBJ2-7; 10 positions match TRBD2. Unmatched junction bases numbered 3, after V lost 6 bases and J lost 1 base. CDR3 length: 14 residues. Germline V CDR1 and CDR2: WSHSY, SAAADI. CDR3 region: CASRTSGASYEQYF. The DNA of the CDR3 is TGCGCCAGCAGAACTAGCGGGGCTTCCTACGAGCAGTACTTC.

This clone was detected only once. The chain recombines TRBV14 with TRBJ1-2; 7 bases agree with TRBD1. Germline V gene data show CDR1 as SGHDN and CDR2 as FVKESK. The J segment lost 2 bases and the V segment lost 6 bases, leaving 3 bases of the junction unmatched. The CDR3 length is 13 residues. The CDR3 loop is CASSQTGNYGYTF. CDR3 bases: TGTGCCAGCAGTCAGACAGGGAACTATGGCTACACCTTC.

The chain recombines TRBV5-1 with TRBJ2-5; either TRBD1 or TRBD2 may supply D (7 bases each). This CDR3 spans 18 amino acids. V lost 0 bases and J lost 5, with 23 bases in between. Germline CDR1 is SGHRS and CDR2 is YFSETQ. The CDR3 loop reads CASSLGTGEGTYWETQYF. CDR3 coding DNA: TGCGCCAGCAGCTTGGGAACAGGGGAGGGGACCTACTGGGAGACCCAGTACTTC.

The chain uses TRBV4-1 and TRBJ1-1, with no clear D. This CDR3 region has 16 residues. V dropped 5 bases and J dropped 4 bases, with 20 bases sitting between them. Germline lookup yields CDR1 MGHRA and CDR2 YSYEKL. CDR3 in amino acids: CASSSSFNQVGTEAFF. The CDR3 nucleotides are TGCGCCAGCAGCTCCAGTTTTAATCAGGTGGGCACTGAAGCTTTCTTT.

The chain recombines TRBV11-1 with TRBJ2-7; no clear D gene. Germline V gene sequence: CDR1 SGHAT, CDR2 FQDESV (reference sequence). The CDR3 is 16 residues long. V lost 2 bases and J lost 4, with 18 bases in between. CDR3 sequence reads: CASSLHLPGRSYEQYF. DNA for the CDR3: TGTGCCAGCAGCTTACACCTCCCCGGCAGGAGTTACGAGCAGTACTTC.

The chain uses TRBV18 and TRBJ1-2, with D possibly matching TRBD1 (5 bases). The CDR3 runs 15 residues. CDR1 is KGHSH and CDR2 is LQKENI in the germline V gene. The V and J ends lost 3 bases and 3 bases respectively, with 14 bases between them. The CDR3 DNA follows: TGTGCCAGCTCACCCCGGGACTCTTTATACTATGGCTACACCTTC. Translation: CASSPRDSLYYGYTF.

On this clone itself: A read error is likely, as this CDR3 ends without the conserved phenylalanine or tryptophan. The DNA is left out, because the CDR3 cannot be placed on it with certainty; the CDR3 is given as TCRdb lists it. The genes are TRBV7-6 and TRBJ2-7; the table's D gene call, TRBD2, was not cross checked with the DNA. The germline V gene has CDR1 SGHVS and CDR2 FNYEAQ. Ends included, the CDR3 has 8 residues. CDR3: CASSPVGS.

The rearrangement links TRBV9 to TRBJ2-3; 8 nucleotides agree with TRBD2. The CDR3 spans 16 residues. Looked up from germline, CDR1 is SGDLS and CDR2 is YYNGEE. V dropped 3 bases and J dropped 1; count of bases not matched to a gene: 7. The CDR3 reads CASSAYYSGGTDTQYF. CDR3 nucleotides: TGTGCCAGCAGCGCCTACTATAGCGGGGGCACAGATACGCAGTATTTT.

This chain links TRBV29-1 with TRBJ1-1; possible D gene TRBD1, 6 bases. CDR3 length: 14 amino acids. V lost 6 bases and J lost 0, with 14 bases in between. The germline CDR1 and CDR2 sequences are SQVTM and ANQGSEA. CDR3 loop: CSVAGGPLNTEAFF. CDR3 in DNA: TGCAGCGTGGCTGGGGGGCCCCTGAACACTGAAGCTTTCTTT.

J is TRBJ2-2 and V is TRBV10-1; D is ambiguous. The V gene lost 5 bases and the J gene lost 0 bases, with 10 bases spanning the gap. Germline CDR1 reads WNHNN; CDR2 reads SYGVQD (reference sequence). CDR3 size: 15 residues. Written as DNA, the CDR3 is TGCGCCAGCAGTCCAGTGGCAGCGAACACCGGGGAGCTGTTTTTT. Translated, it gives CASSPVAANTGELFF.

J is TRBJ2-7 and V is TRBV5-1, with D perhaps assigned TRBD1 or TRBD2 (6 bases each). The CDR3 is made up of 14 amino acids. V was pared by 0 bases and J by 4 bases, with 11 bases between. Germline V gene lookup returns CDR1 SGHRS and CDR2 YFSETQ. This CDR3 reads CASSLDRDLYEQYF. The CDR3 DNA reads TGCGCCAGCAGCTTGGACAGGGACTTGTACGAGCAGTACTTC.

This rearrangement joins TRBV28 to TRBJ2-1; D is perhaps TRBD2 (5 bases). The CDR3 covers 15 residues. The V gene's germline CDR1 is MDHEN and CDR2 SYDVKM. The V and J ends lost 2 bases and 9 bases respectively, with 17 bases between them. CDR3 in amino acids: CASSLLLEVGSEQFF. DNA for the CDR3: TGTGCCAGCAGTTTACTACTGGAGGTCGGCAGTGAGCAGTTCTTC.

The J gene is TRBJ1-1, the V gene TRBV19; 8 bases map to TRBD1. The J segment lost 4 bases and the V segment lost 6 bases, leaving 10 bases of the junction unmatched. Germline V gene sequence: CDR1 LNHDA, CDR2 SQIVND (reference sequence). This CDR3 is 15 amino acids long. The CDR3 bases are TGTGCCAGTAGGACTTTCGGGACAGGCCTCACTGAAGCTTTCTTT. This codes for CASRTFGTGLTEAFF.

The chain recombines TRBV11-3 with TRBJ2-1, with TRBD1 matching 9 bases. The V and J ends lost 4 bases and 7 bases, in that order; junction bases with no gene match: 8. The CDR3 totals 15 residues. Germline V gene data show CDR1 as SGHNT and CDR2 as YENEEA. CDR3 loop: CASSSRGQGGNEQFF. The DNA of the CDR3 is TGTGCCAGCAGCTCTCGGGGACAGGGTGGGAATGAGCAGTTCTTC.

The rearrangement links TRBV14 to TRBJ2-7, with a weak D call TRBD1 (5 bases). The CDR3 sequence is 15 residues long. Trimming left V 6 bases short and J 5 bases short, with 20 bases between. Germline loops: CDR1 SGHDN, CDR2 FVKESK. The CDR3 DNA follows: TGTGCCAGCAGTCCAGCCCGAGACAGCCTTCACGAGCAGTACTTC. Protein sequence: CASSPARDSLHEQYF.

As DNA, the CDR3 is TGTGCCAGCAGCACTAGACAGCCTCTAAGGCGGTCGACCTCCTACGAGCAGTACTTC. Translating it yields CASSTRQPLRRSTSYEQYF. The V and J genes are TRBV11-2 and TRBJ2-7, with D perhaps matching TRBD1 or TRBD2 (5 bases each). Germline loops: CDR1 SGHAT, CDR2 FQNNGV. The CDR3 runs 19 residues. Trimming took off 5 bases at V and 0 bases at J, with 26 bases between the two ends.

This chain connects TRBV4-1 to TRBJ2-1; D may correspond to TRBD1 or TRBD2 (6 bases each). The germline V gene encodes CDR1 MGHRA and CDR2 YSYEKL. The ends were cut back, 2 bases at V and 4 bases at J, with 15 bases in the middle. This CDR3 region has 16 residues. In DNA form, the CDR3 reads TGCGCCAGCAGCCAAAGGGGGGCTAGCGCATACAATGAGCAGTTCTTC. Amino acid sequence: CASSQRGASAYNEQFF.

This clone was observed once. V and J are TRBV28 and TRBJ2-3, with 10 bases aligning to TRBD2. This CDR3 region has 16 residues. The V segment lost 2 bases and the J segment 6 bases; nucleotides outside the gene matches: 8. From germline, CDR1 is MDHEN and CDR2 SYDVKM. Written as DNA, the CDR3 is TGTGCCAGCAGTTTAGATCTAGCGGGAGATCTTGATACGCAGTATTTT. This encodes CASSLDLAGDLDTQYF.

For the CDR3, the DNA is TGTGCCAGCAGTGAGACAGGGTTTACCGACGAGCAGTACTTC. It specifies CASSETGFTDEQYF. The chain couples TRBV28 to TRBJ2-7; the match to TRBD1 covers 7 bases. V dropped 5 bases and J dropped 5; count of bases not matched to a gene: 9. In germline, CDR1 is MDHEN, CDR2 SYDVKM. The CDR3 sequence is 14 residues long.

This sequence joins TRBV19 and TRBJ2-1, with 9 bases fitting TRBD2. CDR1 and CDR2 (germline): LNHDA, SQIVND (reference sequence). The CDR3 is made up of 13 amino acids. The trim removed 3 bases at V and 11 bases at J, leaving 5 bases unmatched. This chain's CDR3 is CASSISSGDQQFF. The DNA for the CDR3 is TGTGCCAGTAGTATCTCTAGCGGGGATCAGCAGTTCTTC.

The chain combines TRBV5-5 with TRBJ1-2; 7 bases align to TRBD1. This CDR3 contains 15 residues. Germline V gene lookup returns CDR1 SGHKS and CDR2 YYEKEE (reference sequence). Trimming took 6 bases from V and 2 from J; bases not matched to a gene: 10. The CDR3 reads CASIQETGRNYGYTF. The CDR3 coding sequence is TGTGCCAGCATCCAAGAGACAGGGAGGAACTATGGCTACACCTTC.

J is TRBJ2-7 and V is TRBV28; 7 positions match TRBD1. Germline V gives CDR1 MDHEN, CDR2 SYDVKM. The CDR3 covers 13 residues. DNA of the CDR3: TGTGGCATCGGGACAGCCTATTCCTACGAGCAGTACTTC. Amino acid sequence: CGIGTAYSYEQYF. Full variable domain (remainder filled in from reference TRBV28 and TRBJ2-7): DVKVTQSSRYLVKRTGEKVFLECVQDMDHENMFWYRQDPGLGLRLIYFSYDVKMKEKGDIPEGYSVSREKKERFSLILESASTNQTSMYLCGIGTAYSYEQYFGPGTRLTVT.

V is TRBV2 and J is TRBJ2-3; TRBD2 matches at 11 bases. V shed 2 bases, J shed 1 base, and the junction held 2 bases outside the gene matches. The CDR3 has 16 residues. Germline lookup yields CDR1 SNHLY and CDR2 FYNNEI. CDR3 amino acids: CASSETLAGGTDTQYF. For the CDR3, the DNA is TGTGCCAGCAGTGAAACACTAGCGGGAGGCACAGATACGCAGTATTTT. Full variable domain (rest looked up from reference TRBV2 and TRBJ2-3): EPEVTQTPSHQVTQMGQEVILRCVPISNHLYFYWYRQILGQKVEFLVSFYNNEISEKSEIFDDQFSVERPDGSNFTLKIRSTKLEDSAMYFCASSETLAGGTDTQYFGPGTRLTVL.

The J gene is TRBJ2-1, the V gene TRBV13; 8 nucleotides agree with TRBD2. CDR1 is PRHDT, CDR2 FYEKMQ, per germline (reference sequence). This CDR3 has 16 residues. The V gene end was trimmed by 1 base and the J gene end by 0 bases; junction bases not matched to a gene: 2. In DNA form, the CDR3 reads TGTGCCAGCAGCTTAGACGGGACTAGCTCCTACAATGAGCAGTTCTTC. Amino acid sequence: CASSLDGTSSYNEQFF.

The rearrangement joins TRBV5-8 to TRBJ2-7; 8 nucleotides line up with TRBD1. This CDR3 comprises 16 residues. Germline values: CDR1 SGHTS, CDR2 YDEGEE. V lost 2 bases, J lost 3 bases, and 10 bases stayed unmatched. The CDR3 DNA is TGTGCCAGCAGCTTCCCACCGCGACAGGGGAACTACGAGCAGTACTTC. Amino acid sequence: CASSFPPRQGNYEQYF.

The CDR3 protein is CASIPRKIRGALSNYGYTF. The CDR3 DNA reads as TGTGCCAGCATTCCCAGAAAGATTAGGGGCGCTCTGTCTAACTATGGCTACACCTTC. The chain has TRBV28 and TRBJ1-2, with D possibly matching TRBD1 (5 bases). In germline, CDR1 is MDHEN, CDR2 SYDVKM. The CDR3 has 19 residues. Trimming pared 7 bases from V and 0 bases from J, leaving 27 bases between.

CDR3 nucleotide sequence: TGTGCCAGCAGGGGACAGGTTACCTACGAGCAGTACTTC. Protein product: CASRGQVTYEQYF. J is TRBJ2-7 and V is TRBV28, with TRBD1 identical over 8 bases. CDR3 size: 13 residues. The trim removed 6 bases at V and 2 bases at J, leaving 3 bases unmatched. Germline lookup yields CDR1 MDHEN and CDR2 SYDVKM.